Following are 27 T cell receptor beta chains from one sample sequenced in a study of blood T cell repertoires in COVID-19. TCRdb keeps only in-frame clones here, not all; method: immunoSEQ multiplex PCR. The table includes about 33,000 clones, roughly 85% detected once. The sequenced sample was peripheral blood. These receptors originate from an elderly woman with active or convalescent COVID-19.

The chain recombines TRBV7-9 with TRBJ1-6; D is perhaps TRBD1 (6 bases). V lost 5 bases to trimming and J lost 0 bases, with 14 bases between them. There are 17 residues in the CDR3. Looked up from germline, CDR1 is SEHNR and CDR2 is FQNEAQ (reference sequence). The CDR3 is CASSAPQGISYNSPLHF. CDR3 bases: TGTGCCAGCAGCGCCCCACAGGGTATCTCCTATAATTCACCCCTCCACTTT.

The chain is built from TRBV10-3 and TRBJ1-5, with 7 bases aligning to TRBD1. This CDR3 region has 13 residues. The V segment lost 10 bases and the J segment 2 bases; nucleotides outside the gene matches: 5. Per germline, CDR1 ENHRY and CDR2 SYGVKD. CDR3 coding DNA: TGTGCCACAACAGGGGAGGGCAATCAGCCCCAGCATTTT. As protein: CATTGEGNQPQHF.

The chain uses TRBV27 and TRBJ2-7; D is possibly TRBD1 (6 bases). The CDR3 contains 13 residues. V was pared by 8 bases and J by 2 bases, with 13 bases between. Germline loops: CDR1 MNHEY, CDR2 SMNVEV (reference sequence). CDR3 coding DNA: TGTGCCAGCTCAGGGGACGGACCCTACGAGCAGTACTTC. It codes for CASSGDGPYEQYF.

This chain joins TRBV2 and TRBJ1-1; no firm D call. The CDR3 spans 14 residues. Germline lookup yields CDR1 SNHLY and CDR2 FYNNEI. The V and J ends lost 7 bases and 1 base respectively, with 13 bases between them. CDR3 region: CASKAGLSNTEAFF. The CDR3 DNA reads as TGTGCCAGCAAGGCAGGCCTATCGAACACTGAAGCTTTCTTT.

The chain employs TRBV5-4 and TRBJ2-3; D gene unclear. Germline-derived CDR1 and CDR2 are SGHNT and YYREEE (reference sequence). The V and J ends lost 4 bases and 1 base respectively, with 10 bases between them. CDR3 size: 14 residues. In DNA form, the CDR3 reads TGTGCCAGCAGCCCCTCCCGCGGCACAGATACGCAGTATTTT. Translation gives CASSPSRGTDTQYF.

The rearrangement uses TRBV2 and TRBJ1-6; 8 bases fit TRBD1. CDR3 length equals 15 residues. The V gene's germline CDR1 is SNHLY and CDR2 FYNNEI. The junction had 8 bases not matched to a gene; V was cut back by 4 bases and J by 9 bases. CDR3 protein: CASSGGQGQVSPLHF. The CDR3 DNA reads TGTGCCAGCAGTGGAGGGCAGGGACAGGTTTCACCCCTCCACTTT.

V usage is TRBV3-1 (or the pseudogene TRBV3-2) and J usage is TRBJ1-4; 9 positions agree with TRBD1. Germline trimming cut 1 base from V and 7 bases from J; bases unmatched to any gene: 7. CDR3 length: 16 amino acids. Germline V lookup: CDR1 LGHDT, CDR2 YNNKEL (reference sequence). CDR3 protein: CASSQAGTGRVEKLFF. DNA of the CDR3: TGTGCCAGCAGCCAAGCCGGGACAGGGAGGGTTGAAAAACTGTTTTTT.

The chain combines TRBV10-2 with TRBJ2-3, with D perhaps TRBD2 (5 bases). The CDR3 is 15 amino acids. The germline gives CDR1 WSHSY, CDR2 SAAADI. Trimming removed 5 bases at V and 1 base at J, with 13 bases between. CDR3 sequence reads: CASSIEGVGTDTQYF. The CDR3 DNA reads TGCGCCAGCAGTATCGAGGGTGTTGGCACAGATACGCAGTATTTT.

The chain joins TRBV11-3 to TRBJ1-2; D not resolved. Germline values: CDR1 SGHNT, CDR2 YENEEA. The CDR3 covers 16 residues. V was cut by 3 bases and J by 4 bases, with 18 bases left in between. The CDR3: CASSFSPGRPSYGYTF. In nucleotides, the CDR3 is TGTGCCAGCAGCTTCTCCCCGGGTCGACCGTCCTATGGCTACACCTTC.

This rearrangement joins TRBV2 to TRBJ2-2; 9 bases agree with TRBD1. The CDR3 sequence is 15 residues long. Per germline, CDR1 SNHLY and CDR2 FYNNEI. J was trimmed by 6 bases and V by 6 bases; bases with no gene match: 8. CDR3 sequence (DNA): TGTGCCAGCAGGCGGGACAGGGCGGGGTCCGGGGAGCTGTTTTTT. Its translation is CASRRDRAGSGELFF.

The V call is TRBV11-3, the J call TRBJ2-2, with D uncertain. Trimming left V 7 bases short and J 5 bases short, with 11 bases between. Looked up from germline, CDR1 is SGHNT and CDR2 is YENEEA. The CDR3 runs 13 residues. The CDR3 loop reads CASNVGETGELFF. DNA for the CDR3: TGTGCCAGCAACGTAGGAGAGACCGGGGAGCTGTTTTTT.

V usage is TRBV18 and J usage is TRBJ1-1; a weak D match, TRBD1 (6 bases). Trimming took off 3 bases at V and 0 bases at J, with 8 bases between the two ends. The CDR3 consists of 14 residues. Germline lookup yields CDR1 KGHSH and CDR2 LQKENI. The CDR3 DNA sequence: TGTGCCAGCTCACCCCAGGGGATGAACACTGAAGCTTTCTTT. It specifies CASSPQGMNTEAFF. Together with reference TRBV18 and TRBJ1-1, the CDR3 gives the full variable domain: NAGVMQNPRHLVRRRGQEARLRCSPMKGHSHVYWYRQLPEEGLKFMVYLQKENIIDESGMPKERFSAEFPKEGPSILRIQQVVRGDSAAYFCASSPQGMNTEAFFGQGTRLTVV.

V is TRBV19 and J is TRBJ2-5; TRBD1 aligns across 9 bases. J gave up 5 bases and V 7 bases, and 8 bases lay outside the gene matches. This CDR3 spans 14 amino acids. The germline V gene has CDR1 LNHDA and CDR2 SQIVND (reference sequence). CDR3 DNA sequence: TGTGCCAGTACTCAGGGACAGGGATGGGAGACCCAGTACTTC. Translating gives CASTQGQGWETQYF.

This chain's CDR3 is CASSPPSTGQETQYF. The CDR3 bases are TGTGCCAGTAGTCCTCCCTCTACAGGGCAGGAGACCCAGTACTTC. The gene calls are TRBV19 and TRBJ2-5; possible D gene TRBD1, 6 bases. Between the trimmed V and J ends, which lost 5 bases and 5 bases, there was a span of 18 bases. CDR3 length: 15 residues. In germline, CDR1 is LNHDA, CDR2 SQIVND (reference sequence).

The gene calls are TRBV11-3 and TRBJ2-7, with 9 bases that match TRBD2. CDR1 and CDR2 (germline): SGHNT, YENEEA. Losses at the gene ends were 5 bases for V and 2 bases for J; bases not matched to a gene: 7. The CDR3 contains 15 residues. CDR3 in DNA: TGTGCCAGCAGCGGGGGACTAGCCGTAGCCTACGAGCAGTACTTC. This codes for CASSGGLAVAYEQYF.

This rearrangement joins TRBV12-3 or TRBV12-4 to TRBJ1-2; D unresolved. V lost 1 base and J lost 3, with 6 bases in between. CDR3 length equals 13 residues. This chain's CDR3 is CASSLGSHYGYTF. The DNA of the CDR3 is TGTGCCAGCAGTTTAGGCAGTCACTATGGCTACACCTTC.

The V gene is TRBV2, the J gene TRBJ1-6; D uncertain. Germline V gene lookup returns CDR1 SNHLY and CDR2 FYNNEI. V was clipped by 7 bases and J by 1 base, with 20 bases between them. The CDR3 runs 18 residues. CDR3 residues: CASNRMGARGSYNSPLHF. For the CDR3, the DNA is TGTGCCAGCAATAGGATGGGAGCCCGGGGTTCCTATAATTCACCCCTCCACTTT.

CDR3 amino acids: CASSQDIGQGGKLFF. CDR3 nucleotide sequence: TGTGCCAGCAGCCAGGATATTGGACAGGGAGGTAAACTGTTTTTT. V gene TRBV4-2 combines with J gene TRBJ1-4; 8 nucleotides align to TRBD1. This CDR3 is 15 amino acids long. CDR1 is LGHNA, CDR2 YNFKEQ, per germline. V was clipped by 3 bases and J by 11 bases; unmatched bases: 11.

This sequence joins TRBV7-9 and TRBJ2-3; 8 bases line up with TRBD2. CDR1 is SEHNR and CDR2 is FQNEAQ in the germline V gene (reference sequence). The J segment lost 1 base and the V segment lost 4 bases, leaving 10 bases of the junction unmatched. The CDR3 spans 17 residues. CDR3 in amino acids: CASSSPGARGGTDTQYF. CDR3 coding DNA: TGTGCCAGCAGCTCCCCGGGGGCGCGGGGGGGCACAGATACGCAGTATTTT.

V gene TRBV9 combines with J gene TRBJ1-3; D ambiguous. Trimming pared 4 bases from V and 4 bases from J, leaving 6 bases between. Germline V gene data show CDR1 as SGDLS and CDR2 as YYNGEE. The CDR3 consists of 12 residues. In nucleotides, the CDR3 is TGTGCCAGCAGCAGGGAGGGAAACACCATATATTTT. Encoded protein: CASSREGNTIYF.

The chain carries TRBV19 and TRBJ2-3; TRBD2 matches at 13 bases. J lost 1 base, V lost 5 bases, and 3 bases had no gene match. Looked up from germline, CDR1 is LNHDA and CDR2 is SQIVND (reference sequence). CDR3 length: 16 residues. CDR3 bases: TGTGCCAGTAGTCCCGGACTAGCGGGAGGCACAGATACGCAGTATTTT. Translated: CASSPGLAGGTDTQYF.

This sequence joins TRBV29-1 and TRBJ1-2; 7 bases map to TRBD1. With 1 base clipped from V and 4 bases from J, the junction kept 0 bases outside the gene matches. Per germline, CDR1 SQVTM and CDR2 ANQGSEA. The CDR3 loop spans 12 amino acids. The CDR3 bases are TGCAGCGTTGAAGGACAGGGCTATGGCTACACCTTC. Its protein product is CSVEGQGYGYTF.

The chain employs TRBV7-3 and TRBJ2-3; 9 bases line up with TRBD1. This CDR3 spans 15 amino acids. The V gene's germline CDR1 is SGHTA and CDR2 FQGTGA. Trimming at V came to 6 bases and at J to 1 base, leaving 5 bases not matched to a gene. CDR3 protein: CASRATGGRTDTQYF. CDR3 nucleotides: TGTGCCAGCAGGGCGACAGGGGGACGCACAGATACGCAGTATTTT.

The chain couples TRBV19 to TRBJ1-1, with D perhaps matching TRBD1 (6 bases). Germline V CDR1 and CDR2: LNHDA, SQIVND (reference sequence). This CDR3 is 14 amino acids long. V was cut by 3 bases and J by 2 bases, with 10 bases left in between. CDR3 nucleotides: TGTGCCAGTAGTATCCTACAGGGTAACACTGAAGCTTTCTTT. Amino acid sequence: CASSILQGNTEAFF.

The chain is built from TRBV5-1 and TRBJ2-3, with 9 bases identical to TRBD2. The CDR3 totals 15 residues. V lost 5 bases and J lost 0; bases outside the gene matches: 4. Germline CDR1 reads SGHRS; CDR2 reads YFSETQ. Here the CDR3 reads CASRRLAESTDTQYF. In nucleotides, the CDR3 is TGCGCCAGCAGAAGACTAGCGGAGAGCACAGATACGCAGTATTTT.

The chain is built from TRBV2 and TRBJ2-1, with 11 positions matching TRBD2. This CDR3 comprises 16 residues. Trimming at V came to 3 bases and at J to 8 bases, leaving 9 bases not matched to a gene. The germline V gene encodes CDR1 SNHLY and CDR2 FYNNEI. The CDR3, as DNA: TGTGCCAGCAGTGAGGGACTAGCGGCTGGAGGCGATGAGCAGTTCTTC. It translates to CASSEGLAAGGDEQFF.

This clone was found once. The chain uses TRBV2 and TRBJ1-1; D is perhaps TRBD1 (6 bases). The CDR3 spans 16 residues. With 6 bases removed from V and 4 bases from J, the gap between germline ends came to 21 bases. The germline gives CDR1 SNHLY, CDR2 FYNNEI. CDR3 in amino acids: CASRSRDWGGTTEAFF. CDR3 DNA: TGTGCCAGCAGGTCTAGAGATTGGGGGGGCACCACTGAAGCTTTCTTT.